These T cell receptor beta chains were read from a single sample in a study of T cell responses to AZD1222 COVID-19 vaccine. Data came from immunoSEQ multiplex PCR; TCRdb stores just in-frame clones and leaves some out. This sample has some 99,000 clones, with about nine tenths found just once. The sequencing here drew on peripheral blood, taken on day 0 of AZD1222 vaccination. The receptors shown here come from an adult in good health. The CDR3 runs from the conserved cysteine through the conserved F or W. The order of the fields is clone size, J gene, D gene, CDR3 length, V gene, CDR3 protein, CDR3 DNA. The D gene is left open where the match is weak. A row's size may be missing; if present it is once, few, many or a size class.

NA TRBJ1-5 NA 13 TRBV2 CASRRQVNQPQHF TGTGCCAGCAGAAGACAGGTCAATCAGCCCCAGCATTTT
NA TRBJ1-6 TRBD1 12 TRBV3-1/TRBV3-2 CASTGEDSPLHF TGTGCCAGTACAGGGGAGGATTCACCCCTCCACTTT
NA TRBJ1-2 NA 13 TRBV10-3 CAIRGGQSDGYTF TGTGCCATCAGGGGCGGACAGTCTGATGGCTACACCTTC
NA TRBJ2-5 NA 15 TRBV6-2/TRBV6-3 CASSYSSSGIGTQYF TGTGCCAGCAGTTACTCGAGTTCGGGTATAGGGACCCAGTACTTC
NA TRBJ2-1 NA 15 TRBV11-3 CASSLLGAGDNEQFF TGTGCCAGCAGCCTTCTGGGGGCCGGAGACAATGAGCAGTTCTTC
NA TRBJ1-2 TRBD1 16 TRBV7-9 CASSLWDRAFNYGYTF TGTGCCAGCAGCTTGTGGGACAGGGCCTTTAACTATGGCTACACCTTC
few TRBJ2-3 TRBD2 15 TRBV25-1 CASRELAVRGDTQYF TGTGCCAGCAGAGAACTAGCGGTACGAGGAGATACGCAGTATTTT
NA TRBJ1-3 NA 16 TRBV30 CAWSRIGRTRANTIYF TGTGCCTGGAGCCGAATCGGACGGACTCGAGCAAACACCATATATTTT
few TRBJ1-5 NA 13 TRBV5-1 CASSLGYNQPQHF TGCGCCAGCAGCTTGGGGTATAATCAGCCCCAGCATTTT
NA TRBJ1-4 TRBD1 13 TRBV27 CASRGQGVEKLFF TGTGCCAGCAGGGGGCAGGGGGTTGAAAAACTGTTTTTT
NA TRBJ2-7 NA 14 TRBV5-1 CASSSVGGRGEQYF TGCGCCAGCAGTTCAGTGGGGGGTAGGGGCGAGCAGTACTTC
NA TRBJ1-5 NA 14 TRBV24-1 CATSDSRGFQPQHF TGTGCCACCAGTGATTCCAGGGGCTTTCAGCCCCAGCATTTT
NA TRBJ1-5 NA 12 TRBV10-3 CAISGWNQPQHF TGTGCCATCAGTGGGTGGAATCAGCCCCAGCATTTT
once TRBJ2-1 TRBD2 12 TRBV6-5 CASIAGGNEQFF TGTGCCAGCATTGCGGGGGGTAATGAGCAGTTCTTC
once TRBJ2-3 TRBD1 16 TRBV28 CASTPRGQGNTDTQYF TGTGCCAGCACACCGAGGGGACAGGGGAACACAGATACGCAGTATTTT
NA TRBJ2-7 NA 16 TRBV19 CASSMLTGRRAYEQYF TGTGCCAGTAGTATGTTAACAGGGAGAAGGGCCTACGAGCAGTACTTC
NA TRBJ2-6 NA 16 TRBV5-1 CASSLEGVSGANVLTF TGCGCCAGCAGCTTGGAAGGGGTCTCTGGGGCCAACGTCCTGACTTTC
NA TRBJ2-3 NA 15 TRBV18 CASSPLLGEIDTQYF TGTGCCAGCTCTCCCCTTCTGGGTGAAATAGATACGCAGTATTTT
NA TRBJ2-7 TRBD1 13 TRBV28 CASTRGQHYEQYF TGTGCCAGCACCCGGGGACAGCACTACGAGCAGTACTTC
NA TRBJ2-7 NA 12 TRBV6-6 CASTDLIYEQYF TGTGCCAGCACCGACCTGATCTACGAGCAGTACTTC
NA TRBJ1-5 TRBD1 15 TRBV19 CASSTGQGGFRPQHF TGTGCCAGTAGTACGGGACAGGGAGGATTTAGGCCCCAGCATTTT
NA TRBJ2-7 NA 14 TRBV10-1 CASSESGSRYEQYF TGCGCCAGCAGTGAGTCGGGGTCGCGCTACGAGCAGTACTTC
NA TRBJ1-2 NA 14 TRBV30 CAWSVLGAGYGYTF TGTGCCTGGAGTGTACTGGGGGCCGGCTATGGCTACACCTTC
NA TRBJ2-1 NA 15 TRBV7-8 CASSSRGSDYNEQFF TGTGCCAGCAGCTCTAGGGGGTCGGATTACAATGAGCAGTTCTTC
NA TRBJ1-1 NA 13 TRBV15 CATSRAEGVEAFF TGTGCCACCAGCAGAGCAGAGGGGGTTGAAGCTTTCTTT
NA TRBJ2-6 TRBD1 14 TRBV28 CASSDRAGANVLTF TGTGCCAGCAGCGACAGGGCTGGGGCCAACGTCCTGACTTTC
NA TRBJ2-3 NA 13 TRBV29-1 CSVDGVGADTQYF TGCAGCGTTGATGGGGTAGGCGCAGATACGCAGTATTTT
few TRBJ1-1 NA 17 TRBV5-1 CASSLGAGNLVNTEAFF TGCGCCAGCAGCTTGGGGGCCGGGAACCTCGTGAACACTGAAGCTTTCTTT
NA TRBJ1-2 TRBD1 14 TRBV11-1 CASSSGQVNYGYTF TGTGCCAGCAGCTCCGGACAGGTCAACTATGGCTACACCTTC
NA TRBJ2-5 NA 14 TRBV28 CASCGRLFGETQYF TGTGCCAGCTGCGGTCGTTTATTCGGAGAGACCCAGTACTTC
NA TRBJ2-3 TRBD1 14 TRBV3-1/TRBV3-2 CASRNRGPTDTQYF TGTGCCAGCAGAAACAGGGGACCCACAGATACGCAGTATTTT
NA TRBJ1-5 NA 15 TRBV7-2 CASSLEMGYHQPQHF TGTGCCAGCAGCTTGGAGATGGGGTACCATCAGCCCCAGCATTTT
many TRBJ2-2 TRBD2 16 TRBV11-2 CASSPIAGARTGELFF TGTGCCAGCAGCCCTATAGCGGGAGCTAGGACCGGGGAGCTGTTTTTT
NA TRBJ1-5 NA 15 TRBV5-1 CASSLGGYSNQPQHF TGCGCCAGCAGCTTGGGAGGTTATAGCAATCAGCCCCAGCATTTT
NA TRBJ2-7 NA 13 TRBV6-6 CASSTPDYYEQYF TGTGCCAGCAGTACCCCAGATTACTACGAGCAGTACTTC
NA TRBJ1-1 NA 14 TRBV2 CASKSAIMNTEAFF TGTGCCAGCAAGAGTGCCATTATGAACACTGAAGCTTTCTTT
NA TRBJ1-4 TRBD1 14 TRBV6-5 CASSFGQGDEKLFF TGTGCCAGCAGCTTTGGACAGGGAGATGAAAAACTGTTTTTT
NA TRBJ1-4 NA 11 TRBV19 CASNSNEKLFF TGTGCCAGTAATTCTAATGAAAAACTGTTTTTT
NA TRBJ2-2 TRBD2 15 TRBV5-1 CASRGTSGNTGELFF TGCGCCAGCCGAGGGACTAGCGGAAACACCGGGGAGCTGTTTTTT
few TRBJ2-7 TRBD2 14 TRBV6-5 CASRGSGISIEQYF TGTGCCAGCAGGGGAAGCGGGATCTCGATCGAGCAGTACTTC
NA TRBJ1-4 TRBD1 14 TRBV27 CASSRGQLNEKLFF TGTGCCAGCAGTCGGGGACAGCTTAATGAAAAACTGTTTTTT
once TRBJ2-7 NA 14 TRBV6-5 CASSSSPLGYEQYF TGTGCCAGCAGTTCGTCCCCTTTGGGCTACGAGCAGTACTTC
once TRBJ2-1 NA 16 TRBV11-2 CASSLAGTLYDNEQFF TGTGCCAGCAGCTTAGCCGGGACTCTCTATGACAATGAGCAGTTCTTC
NA TRBJ1-2 NA 12 TRBV10-3 CAISEQANGYTF TGTGCCATCAGTGAACAGGCGAATGGCTACACCTTC
NA TRBJ1-4 TRBD1 13 TRBV28 CASGRTGIVKLFF TGTGCCAGCGGGAGGACAGGGATCGTAAAACTGTTTTTT
NA TRBJ2-1 NA 16 TRBV18 CASSPPGSGNYNEQFF TGTGCCAGCTCACCTCCGGGAAGTGGGAACTACAATGAGCAGTTCTTC
NA TRBJ2-3 TRBD1 15 TRBV7-6 CASSPKDRLTDTQYF TGTGCCAGCAGCCCCAAGGACAGGTTGACAGATACGCAGTATTTT
NA TRBJ1-2 NA 12 TRBV12-3/TRBV12-4 CASSSGAGGYTF TGTGCCAGCAGTTCAGGGGCGGGCGGCTACACCTTC